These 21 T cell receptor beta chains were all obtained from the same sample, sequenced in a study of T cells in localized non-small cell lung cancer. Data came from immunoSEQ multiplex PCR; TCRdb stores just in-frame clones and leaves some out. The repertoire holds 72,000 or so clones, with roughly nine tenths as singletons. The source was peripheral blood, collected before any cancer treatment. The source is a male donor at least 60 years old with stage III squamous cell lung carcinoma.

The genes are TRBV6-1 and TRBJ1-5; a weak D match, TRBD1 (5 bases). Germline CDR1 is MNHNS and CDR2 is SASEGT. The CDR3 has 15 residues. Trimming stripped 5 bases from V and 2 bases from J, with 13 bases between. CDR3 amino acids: CASSLLGGGNQPQHF. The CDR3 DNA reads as TGTGCCAGCAGTCTATTGGGGGGTGGCAATCAGCCCCAGCATTTT.

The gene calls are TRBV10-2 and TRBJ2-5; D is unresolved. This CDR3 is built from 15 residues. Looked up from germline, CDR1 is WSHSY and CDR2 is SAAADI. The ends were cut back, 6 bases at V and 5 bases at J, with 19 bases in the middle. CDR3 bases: TGCGCCAGCAGCCCGAACGCAGGACGGTGGGAGACCCAGTACTTC. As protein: CASSPNAGRWETQYF.

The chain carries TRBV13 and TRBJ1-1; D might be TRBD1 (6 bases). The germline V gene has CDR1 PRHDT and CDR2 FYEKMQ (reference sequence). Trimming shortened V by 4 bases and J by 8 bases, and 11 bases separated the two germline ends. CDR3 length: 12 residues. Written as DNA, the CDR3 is TGTGCCAGCAGCTCTAGAAGGGGGGAAGCTTTCTTT. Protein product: CASSSRRGEAFF.

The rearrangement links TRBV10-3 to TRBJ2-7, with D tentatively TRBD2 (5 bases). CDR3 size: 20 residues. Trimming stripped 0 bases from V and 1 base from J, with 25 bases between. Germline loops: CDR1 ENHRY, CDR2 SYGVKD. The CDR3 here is CAISESLPSALRSGSYEQYV. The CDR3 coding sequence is TGTGCCATCAGTGAGTCCTTACCCTCGGCCCTCAGATCGGGGTCCTACGAGCAGTACGTC.

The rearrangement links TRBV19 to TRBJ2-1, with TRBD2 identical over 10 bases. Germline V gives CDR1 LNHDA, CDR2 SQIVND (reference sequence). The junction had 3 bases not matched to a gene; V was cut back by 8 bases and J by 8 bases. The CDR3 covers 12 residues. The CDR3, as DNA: TGTGCCAGTGGGACTAGCGTCCATGAGCAGTTCTTC. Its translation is CASGTSVHEQFF.

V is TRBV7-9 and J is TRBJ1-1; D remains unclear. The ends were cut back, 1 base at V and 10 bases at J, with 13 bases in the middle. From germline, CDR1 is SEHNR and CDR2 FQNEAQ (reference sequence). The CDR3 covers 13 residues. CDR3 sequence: CASSLGQPGGAFF. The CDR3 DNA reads TGTGCCAGCAGCTTAGGGCAGCCGGGAGGAGCTTTCTTT.

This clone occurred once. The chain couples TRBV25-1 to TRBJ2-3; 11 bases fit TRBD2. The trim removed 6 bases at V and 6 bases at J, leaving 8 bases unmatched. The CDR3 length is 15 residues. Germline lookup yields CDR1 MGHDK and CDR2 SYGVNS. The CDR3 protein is CASSDTTSGVDTQYF. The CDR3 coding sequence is TGTGCCAGCAGCGACACGACTAGCGGGGTCGATACGCAGTATTTT.

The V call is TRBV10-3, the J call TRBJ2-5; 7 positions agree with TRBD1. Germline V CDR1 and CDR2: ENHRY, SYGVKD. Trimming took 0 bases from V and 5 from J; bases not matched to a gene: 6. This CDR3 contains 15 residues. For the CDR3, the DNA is TGTGCCATCAGTGAGTCCCCGACAGGGTGGGAGACCCAGTACTTC. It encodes CAISESPTGWETQYF.

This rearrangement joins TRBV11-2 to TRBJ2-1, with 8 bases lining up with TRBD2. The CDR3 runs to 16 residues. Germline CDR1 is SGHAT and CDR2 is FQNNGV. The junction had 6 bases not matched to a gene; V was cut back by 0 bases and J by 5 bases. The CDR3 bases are TGTGCCAGCAGCTTAGATCGAGGTAGCGGGAACAATGAGCAGTTCTTC. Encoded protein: CASSLDRGSGNNEQFF.

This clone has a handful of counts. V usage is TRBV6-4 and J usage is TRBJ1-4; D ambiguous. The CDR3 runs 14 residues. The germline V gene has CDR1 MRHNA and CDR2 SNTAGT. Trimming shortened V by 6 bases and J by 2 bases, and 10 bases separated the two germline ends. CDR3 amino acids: CASRELGTNEKLFF. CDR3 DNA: TGTGCCAGCAGAGAGTTGGGTACTAATGAAAAACTGTTTTTT.

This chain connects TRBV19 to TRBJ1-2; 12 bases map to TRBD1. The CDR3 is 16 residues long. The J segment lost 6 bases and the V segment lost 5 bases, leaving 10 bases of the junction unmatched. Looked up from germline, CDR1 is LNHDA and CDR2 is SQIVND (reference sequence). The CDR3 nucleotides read TGTGCCAGTAGTCCACTTACCGGGACAGGGGGCGATGGCTACACCTTC. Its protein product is CASSPLTGTGGDGYTF. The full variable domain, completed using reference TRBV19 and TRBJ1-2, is DGGITQSPKYLFRKEGQNVTLSCEQNLNHDAMYWYRQDPGQGLRLIYYSQIVNDFQKGDIAEGYSVSREKKESFPLTVTSAQKNPTAFYLCASSPLTGTGGDGYTFGSGTRLTVV.

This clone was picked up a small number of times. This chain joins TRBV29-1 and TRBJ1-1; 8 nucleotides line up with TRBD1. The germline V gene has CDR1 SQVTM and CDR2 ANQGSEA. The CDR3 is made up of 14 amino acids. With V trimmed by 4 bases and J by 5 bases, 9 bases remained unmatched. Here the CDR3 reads CSVAQGAPGTEAFF. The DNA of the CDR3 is TGCAGCGTTGCCCAGGGGGCTCCAGGGACTGAAGCTTTCTTT. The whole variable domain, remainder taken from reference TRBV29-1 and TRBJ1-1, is SAVISQKPSRDICQRGTSLTIQCQVDSQVTMMFWYRQQPGQSLTLIATANQGSEATYESGFVIDKFPISRPNLTFSTLTVSNMSPEDSSIYLCSVAQGAPGTEAFFGQGTRLTVV.

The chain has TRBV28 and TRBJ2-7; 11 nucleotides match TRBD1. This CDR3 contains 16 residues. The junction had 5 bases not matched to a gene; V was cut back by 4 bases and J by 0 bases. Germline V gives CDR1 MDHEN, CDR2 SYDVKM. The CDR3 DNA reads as TGTGCCAGCAGTTCTTCAGGGACAGGGGGCTCCTACGAGCAGTACGTC. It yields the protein CASSSSGTGGSYEQYV.

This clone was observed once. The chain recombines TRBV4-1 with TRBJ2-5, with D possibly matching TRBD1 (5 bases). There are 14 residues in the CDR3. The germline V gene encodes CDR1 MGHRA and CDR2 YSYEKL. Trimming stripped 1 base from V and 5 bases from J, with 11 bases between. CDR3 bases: TGCGCCAGCAGCCAAGGAGTGGGGCAGGAGACCCAGTACTTC. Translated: CASSQGVGQETQYF.

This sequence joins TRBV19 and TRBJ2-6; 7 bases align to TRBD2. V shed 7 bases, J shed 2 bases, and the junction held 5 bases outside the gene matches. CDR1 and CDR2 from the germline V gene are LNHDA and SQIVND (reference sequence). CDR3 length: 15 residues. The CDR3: CASTGGEAGANVLTF. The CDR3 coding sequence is TGTGCCAGTACTGGGGGGGAGGCTGGGGCCAACGTCCTGACTTTC. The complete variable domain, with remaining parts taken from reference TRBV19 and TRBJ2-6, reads DGGITQSPKYLFRKEGQNVTLSCEQNLNHDAMYWYRQDPGQGLRLIYYSQIVNDFQKGDIAEGYSVSREKKESFPLTVTSAQKNPTAFYLCASTGGEAGANVLTFGAGSRLTVL.

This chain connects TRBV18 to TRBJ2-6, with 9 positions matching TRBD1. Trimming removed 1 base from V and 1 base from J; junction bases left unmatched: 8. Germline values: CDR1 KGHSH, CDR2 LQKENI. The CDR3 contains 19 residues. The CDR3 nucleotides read TGTGCCAGCTCACCACAGGGGACAGGGACCCTATCTGGGGCCAACGTCCTGACTTTC. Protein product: CASSPQGTGTLSGANVLTF.

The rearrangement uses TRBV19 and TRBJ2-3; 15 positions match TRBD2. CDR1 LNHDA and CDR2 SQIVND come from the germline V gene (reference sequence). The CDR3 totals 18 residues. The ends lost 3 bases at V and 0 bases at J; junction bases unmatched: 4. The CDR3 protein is CASSMGLAGGPSTDTQYF. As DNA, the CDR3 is TGTGCCAGTAGTATGGGACTAGCGGGGGGCCCTAGCACAGATACGCAGTATTTT.

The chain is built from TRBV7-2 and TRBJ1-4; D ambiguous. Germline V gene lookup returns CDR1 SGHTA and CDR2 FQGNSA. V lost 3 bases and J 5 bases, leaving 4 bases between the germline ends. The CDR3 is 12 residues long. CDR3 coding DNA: TGTGCCAGCAGCTTCGTCAATGAAAAACTGTTTTTT. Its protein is CASSFVNEKLFF.

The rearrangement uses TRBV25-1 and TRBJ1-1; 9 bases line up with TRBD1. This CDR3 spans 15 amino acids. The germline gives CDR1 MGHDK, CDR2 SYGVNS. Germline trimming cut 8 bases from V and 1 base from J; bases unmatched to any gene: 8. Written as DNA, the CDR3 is TGTGCCAGCCGTCGACAGGGGGATTCGAACACTGAAGCTTTCTTT. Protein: CASRRQGDSNTEAFF.

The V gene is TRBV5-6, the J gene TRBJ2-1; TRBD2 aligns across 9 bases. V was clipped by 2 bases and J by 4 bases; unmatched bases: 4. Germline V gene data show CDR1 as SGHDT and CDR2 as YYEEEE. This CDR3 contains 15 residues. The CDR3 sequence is CASSLTSGGYNEQFF. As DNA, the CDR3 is TGTGCCAGCAGCTTAACAAGCGGGGGGTACAATGAGCAGTTCTTC.

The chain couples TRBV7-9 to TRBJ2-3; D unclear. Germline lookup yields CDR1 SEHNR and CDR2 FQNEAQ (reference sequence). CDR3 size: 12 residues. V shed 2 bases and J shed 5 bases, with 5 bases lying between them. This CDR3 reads CASSLIRDTQYF. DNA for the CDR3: TGTGCCAGCAGCTTAATACGAGATACGCAGTATTTT.